This T cell receptor beta chain was obtained from a study of cytomegalovirus exposure and HLA in healthy donors. Findings and limits, study-wide: Accurate prediction of HLA-A and HLA-B alleles (for most subjects) was reportedly achieved from TCR beta sequences. Most of the TCR beta V segments (in an earlier analysis) were productive either about 87% or about 30% of the time. An observed cluster of highly shared sequence variants was recorded as a likely sequencing artifact. Presence/absence results assume similar sequencing depth per donor, which may not hold.

The CDR3 has 17 amino acids. In germline, CDR1 is SGHDT, CDR2 YYEEEE. Trimming stripped 0 bases from V and 2 bases from J, with 14 bases between. PCR involved 60 Vbeta and 13 Jbeta primers. Produced via immunoSEQ multiplex PCR; TCRdb's table is partial and in-frame only. The sample records 100,000 to 150,000 clones, around three quarters being singletons. Regarding this clone: No antigen is known for it.

What was sequenced was PBMCs. The TCR comes from a man between 25 and 39 years old in good health and CMV-seronegative. V usage is TRBV5-6 and J usage is TRBJ2-2, with a weak D call TRBD1 (6 bases). The CDR3 spells CASSLGTGQLNTGELFF. The CDR3 DNA is TGTGCCAGCAGCTTGGGCACAGGGCAACTAAACACCGGGGAGCTGTTTTTT.